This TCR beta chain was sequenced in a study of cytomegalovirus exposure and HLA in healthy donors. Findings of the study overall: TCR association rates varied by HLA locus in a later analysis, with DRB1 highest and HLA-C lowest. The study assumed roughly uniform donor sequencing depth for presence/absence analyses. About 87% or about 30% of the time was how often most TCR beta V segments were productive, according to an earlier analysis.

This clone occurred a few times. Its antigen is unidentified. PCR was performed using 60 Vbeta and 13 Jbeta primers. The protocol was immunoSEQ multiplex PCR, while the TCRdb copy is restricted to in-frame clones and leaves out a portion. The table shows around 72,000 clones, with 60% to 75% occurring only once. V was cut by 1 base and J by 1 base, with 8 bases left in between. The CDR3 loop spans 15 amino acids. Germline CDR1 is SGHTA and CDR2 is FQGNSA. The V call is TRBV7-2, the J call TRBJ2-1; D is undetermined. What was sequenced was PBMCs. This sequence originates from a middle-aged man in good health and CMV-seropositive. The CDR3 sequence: CASSLGASSYNEQFF. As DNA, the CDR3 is TGTGCCAGCAGCTTAGGGGCCAGTTCCTACAATGAGCAGTTCTTC. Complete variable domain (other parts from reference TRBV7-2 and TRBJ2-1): GAGVSQSPSNKVTEKGKDVELRCDPISGHTALYWYRQSLGQGLEFLIYFQGNSAPDKSGLPSDRFSAERTGGSVSTLTIQRTQQEDSAVYLCASSLGASSYNEQFFGPGTRLTVL.